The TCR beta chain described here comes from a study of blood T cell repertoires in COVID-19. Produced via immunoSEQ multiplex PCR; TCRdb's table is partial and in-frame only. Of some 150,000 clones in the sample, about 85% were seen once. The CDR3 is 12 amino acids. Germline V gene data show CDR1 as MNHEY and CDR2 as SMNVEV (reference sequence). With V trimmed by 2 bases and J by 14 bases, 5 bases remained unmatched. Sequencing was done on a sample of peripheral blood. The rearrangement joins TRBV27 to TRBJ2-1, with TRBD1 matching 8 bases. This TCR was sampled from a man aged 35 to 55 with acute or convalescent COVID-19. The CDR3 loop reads CASSLRTGGKFF. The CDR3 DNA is TGTGCCAGCAGTTTAAGAACAGGGGGGAAGTTCTTC.